This entry is about one TCR beta chain. The data are from a study of blood T cell repertoires in COVID-19. Whole-study context: The United States, Italy and Spain provided the acute and convalescent COVID-19 samples. The analysed material was cDNA or gDNA that came from T cells, B-cell-depleted T cells, or PBMCs.

The CDR3 extends over 14 amino acids. CDR1 LNHDA and CDR2 SQIVND come from the germline V gene (reference sequence). After removal of 5 bases from V and 3 bases from J, the junction contained 5 bases not matched to a gene. Profiled with immunoSEQ multiplex PCR; TCRdb holds only in-frame clones, not every one. Altogether about 170,000 clones are present, less than 85% being singletons, with the ten largest covering approximately 4.4%. The V gene is TRBV19, the J gene TRBJ1-1; 8 nucleotides line up with TRBD1. Source material: PBMCs or T cells enriched from blood (not recorded which). The sequence was collected from a woman aged 45-65 years who had recovered from COVID-19. The CDR3, as DNA: TGTGCCAGTAGTCCCTACAGGGGGGACACTGAAGCTTTCTTT. As protein: CASSPYRGDTEAFF.